A single sample gave rise to the 10 T cell receptor beta chains below, sequenced in a study of cytomegalovirus exposure and HLA in healthy donors. PCR was performed using 60 Vbeta and 13 Jbeta primers. Some clones are missing from TCRdb's copy, which holds only in-frame ones; the method was immunoSEQ multiplex PCR. The sample lists approximately 170,000 clones; over 80% were seen once. Sequenced: PBMCs. These receptor sequences come from a boy aged 2 to 9 in good health and CMV-seronegative.

This clone was seen just once. J is TRBJ2-7 and V is TRBV2; TRBD2 matches at 11 bases. Germline assignment: CDR1 SNHLY and CDR2 FYNNEI. J lost 4 bases, V lost 0 bases, and 11 bases had no gene match. The CDR3 sequence is 18 residues long. CDR3 sequence (DNA): TGTGCCAGCAGTGAAGCTTTACCCGGGACTAGCGGCTTTTACGAGCAGTACGTC. It codes for CASSEALPGTSGFYEQYV.

This chain links TRBV2 with TRBJ1-5; 7 bases line up with TRBD1. Per germline, CDR1 SNHLY and CDR2 FYNNEI. The CDR3 loop spans 13 amino acids. The trim removed 6 bases at V and 6 bases at J, leaving 5 bases unmatched. The CDR3 bases are TGTGCCAGCAGAGGGGGCATAAGTCAGCCCCAGCATTTT. It encodes CASRGGISQPQHF.

The V and J genes are TRBV6-1 and TRBJ2-7; perhaps TRBD2 as D (7 bases). The CDR3 is 16 amino acids. Germline V CDR1 and CDR2: MNHNS, SASEGT. The CDR3 loop is CVSSVLGGRGAYEQYV. The CDR3 DNA is TGTGTCAGCAGTGTCCTCGGGGGGCGAGGGGCCTACGAGCAGTACGTC.

A few counts support this clone. The V gene is TRBV20-1, the J gene TRBJ2-1; unclear D gene. Trimming pared 4 bases from V and 6 bases from J, leaving 7 bases between. This CDR3 spans 11 amino acids. Per the germline V gene, CDR1 is DFQATT and CDR2 is SNEGSKA (reference sequence). CDR3 sequence reads: CSATISNEQFF. CDR3 sequence (DNA): TGCAGTGCTACTATTTCCAATGAGCAGTTCTTC.

The chain carries TRBV4-1 and TRBJ2-1, with 9 bases fitting TRBD2. This CDR3 has 15 amino acids. The trim removed 5 bases at V and 4 bases at J, leaving 6 bases unmatched. The germline gives CDR1 MGHRA, CDR2 YSYEKL. CDR3 sequence: CASSVGLAPYNEQFF. In DNA form, the CDR3 reads TGCGCCAGCAGCGTCGGACTAGCGCCATACAATGAGCAGTTCTTC.

The chain carries TRBV9 and TRBJ2-3, with D possibly being TRBD1 (5 bases). The V gene lost 1 base and the J gene lost 1 base, with 7 bases spanning the gap. Germline assignment: CDR1 SGDLS and CDR2 YYNGEE. This CDR3 is 14 amino acids long. CDR3 region: CASSVIGGTDTQYF. CDR3 nucleotides: TGTGCCAGCAGCGTAATAGGGGGCACAGATACGCAGTATTTT.

The rearrangement joins TRBV7-2 to TRBJ1-5; 7 nucleotides agree with TRBD1. The CDR3 is made up of 13 amino acids. Germline lookup yields CDR1 SGHTA and CDR2 FQGNSA. With V trimmed by 4 bases and J by 5 bases, 2 bases remained unmatched. The CDR3 region has the DNA TGTGCCAGCAGCTCAGACAGGGATCAGCCCCAGCATTTT. Translating gives CASSSDRDQPQHF.

The chain uses TRBV7-9 and TRBJ1-1; 9 bases match TRBD1. The CDR3 extends over 14 amino acids. Trimming removed 5 bases from V and 4 bases from J; junction bases left unmatched: 5. CDR1 is SEHNR and CDR2 is FQNEAQ in the germline V gene (reference sequence). In DNA, the CDR3 is TGTGCCAGCAGCCAGACAGGGGGGAGCACTGAAGCTTTCTTT. Residues: CASSQTGGSTEAFF.

The V call is TRBV30, the J call TRBJ1-5, with D tentatively TRBD1 (6 bases). Germline V gene data show CDR1 as GTSNPN and CDR2 as SVGIG (reference sequence). The CDR3 sequence is 13 residues long. V was shortened by 5 bases and J by 2 bases, with 10 bases between the two germline ends. CDR3 nucleotide sequence: TGTGCCTGGTGGGGGCCCCGCAATCAGCCCCAGCATTTT. It encodes CAWWGPRNQPQHF.

This clone was found a few times. V and J are TRBV19 and TRBJ1-4; no definite D call. V shed 9 bases and J shed 6 bases, with 14 bases lying between them. The CDR3 consists of 13 residues. In germline, CDR1 is LNHDA, CDR2 SQIVND (reference sequence). The CDR3 coding sequence is TGTGCCAGCCGGGAGGAAGTGGATGAAAAACTGTTTTTT. Its translation: CASREEVDEKLFF. Full variable domain (missing parts from reference TRBV19 and TRBJ1-4): DGGITQSPKYLFRKEGQNVTLSCEQNLNHDAMYWYRQDPGQGLRLIYYSQIVNDFQKGDIAEGYSVSREKKESFPLTVTSAQKNPTAFYLCASREEVDEKLFFGSGTQLSVL.